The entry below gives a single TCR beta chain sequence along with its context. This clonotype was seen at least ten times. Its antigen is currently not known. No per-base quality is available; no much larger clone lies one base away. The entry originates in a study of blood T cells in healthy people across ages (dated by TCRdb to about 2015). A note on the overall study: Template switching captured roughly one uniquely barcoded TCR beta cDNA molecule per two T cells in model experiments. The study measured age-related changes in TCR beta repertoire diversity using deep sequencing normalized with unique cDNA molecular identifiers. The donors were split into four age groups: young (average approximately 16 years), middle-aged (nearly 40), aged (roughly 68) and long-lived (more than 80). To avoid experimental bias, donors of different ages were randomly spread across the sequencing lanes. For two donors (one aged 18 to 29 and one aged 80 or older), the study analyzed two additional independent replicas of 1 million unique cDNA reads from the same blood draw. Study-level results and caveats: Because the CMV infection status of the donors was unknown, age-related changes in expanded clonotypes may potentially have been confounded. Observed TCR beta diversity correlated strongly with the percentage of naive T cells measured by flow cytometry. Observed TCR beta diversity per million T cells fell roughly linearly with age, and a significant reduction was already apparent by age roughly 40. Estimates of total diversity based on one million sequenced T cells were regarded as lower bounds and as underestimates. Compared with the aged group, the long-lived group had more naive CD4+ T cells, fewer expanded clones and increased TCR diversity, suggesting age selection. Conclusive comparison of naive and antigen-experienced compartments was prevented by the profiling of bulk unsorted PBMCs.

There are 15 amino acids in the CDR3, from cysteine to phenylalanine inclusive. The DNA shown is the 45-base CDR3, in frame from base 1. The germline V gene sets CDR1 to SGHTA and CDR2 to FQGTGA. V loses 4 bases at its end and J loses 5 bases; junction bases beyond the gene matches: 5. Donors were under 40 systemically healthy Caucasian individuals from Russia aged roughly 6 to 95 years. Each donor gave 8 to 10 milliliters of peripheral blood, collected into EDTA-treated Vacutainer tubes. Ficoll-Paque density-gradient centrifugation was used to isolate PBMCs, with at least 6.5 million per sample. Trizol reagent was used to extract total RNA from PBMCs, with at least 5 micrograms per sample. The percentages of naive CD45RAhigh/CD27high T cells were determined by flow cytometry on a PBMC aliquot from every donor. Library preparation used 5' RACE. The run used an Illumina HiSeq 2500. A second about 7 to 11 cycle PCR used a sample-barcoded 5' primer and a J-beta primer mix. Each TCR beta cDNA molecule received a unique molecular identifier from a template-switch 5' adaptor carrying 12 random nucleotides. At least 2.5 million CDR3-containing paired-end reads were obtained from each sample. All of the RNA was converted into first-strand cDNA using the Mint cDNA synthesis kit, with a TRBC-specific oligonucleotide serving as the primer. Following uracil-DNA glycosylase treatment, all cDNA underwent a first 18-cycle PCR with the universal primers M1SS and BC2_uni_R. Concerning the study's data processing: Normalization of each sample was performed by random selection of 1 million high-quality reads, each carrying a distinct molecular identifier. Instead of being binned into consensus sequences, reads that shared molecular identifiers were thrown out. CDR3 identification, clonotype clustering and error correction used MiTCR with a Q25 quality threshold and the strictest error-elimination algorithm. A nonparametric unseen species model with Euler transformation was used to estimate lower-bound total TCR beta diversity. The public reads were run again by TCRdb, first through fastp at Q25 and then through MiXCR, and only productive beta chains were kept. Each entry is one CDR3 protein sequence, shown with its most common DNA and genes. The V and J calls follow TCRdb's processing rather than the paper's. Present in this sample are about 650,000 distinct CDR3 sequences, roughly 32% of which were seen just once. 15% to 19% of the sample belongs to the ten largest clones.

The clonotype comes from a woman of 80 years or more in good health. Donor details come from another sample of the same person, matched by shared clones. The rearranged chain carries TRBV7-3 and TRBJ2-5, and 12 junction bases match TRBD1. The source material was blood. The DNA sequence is TGTGCCAGCAGCTCCGGGACAGGGGGCCTTGAGACCCAGTACTTC. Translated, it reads CASSSGTGGLETQYF. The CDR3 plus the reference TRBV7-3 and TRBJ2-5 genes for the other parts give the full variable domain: GAGVSQTPSNKVTEKGKYVELRCDPISGHTALYWYRQSLGQGPEFLIYFQGTGAADDSGLPNDRFFAVRPEGSVSTLKIQRTERGDSAVYLCASSSGTGGLETQYFGPGTRLLVL.